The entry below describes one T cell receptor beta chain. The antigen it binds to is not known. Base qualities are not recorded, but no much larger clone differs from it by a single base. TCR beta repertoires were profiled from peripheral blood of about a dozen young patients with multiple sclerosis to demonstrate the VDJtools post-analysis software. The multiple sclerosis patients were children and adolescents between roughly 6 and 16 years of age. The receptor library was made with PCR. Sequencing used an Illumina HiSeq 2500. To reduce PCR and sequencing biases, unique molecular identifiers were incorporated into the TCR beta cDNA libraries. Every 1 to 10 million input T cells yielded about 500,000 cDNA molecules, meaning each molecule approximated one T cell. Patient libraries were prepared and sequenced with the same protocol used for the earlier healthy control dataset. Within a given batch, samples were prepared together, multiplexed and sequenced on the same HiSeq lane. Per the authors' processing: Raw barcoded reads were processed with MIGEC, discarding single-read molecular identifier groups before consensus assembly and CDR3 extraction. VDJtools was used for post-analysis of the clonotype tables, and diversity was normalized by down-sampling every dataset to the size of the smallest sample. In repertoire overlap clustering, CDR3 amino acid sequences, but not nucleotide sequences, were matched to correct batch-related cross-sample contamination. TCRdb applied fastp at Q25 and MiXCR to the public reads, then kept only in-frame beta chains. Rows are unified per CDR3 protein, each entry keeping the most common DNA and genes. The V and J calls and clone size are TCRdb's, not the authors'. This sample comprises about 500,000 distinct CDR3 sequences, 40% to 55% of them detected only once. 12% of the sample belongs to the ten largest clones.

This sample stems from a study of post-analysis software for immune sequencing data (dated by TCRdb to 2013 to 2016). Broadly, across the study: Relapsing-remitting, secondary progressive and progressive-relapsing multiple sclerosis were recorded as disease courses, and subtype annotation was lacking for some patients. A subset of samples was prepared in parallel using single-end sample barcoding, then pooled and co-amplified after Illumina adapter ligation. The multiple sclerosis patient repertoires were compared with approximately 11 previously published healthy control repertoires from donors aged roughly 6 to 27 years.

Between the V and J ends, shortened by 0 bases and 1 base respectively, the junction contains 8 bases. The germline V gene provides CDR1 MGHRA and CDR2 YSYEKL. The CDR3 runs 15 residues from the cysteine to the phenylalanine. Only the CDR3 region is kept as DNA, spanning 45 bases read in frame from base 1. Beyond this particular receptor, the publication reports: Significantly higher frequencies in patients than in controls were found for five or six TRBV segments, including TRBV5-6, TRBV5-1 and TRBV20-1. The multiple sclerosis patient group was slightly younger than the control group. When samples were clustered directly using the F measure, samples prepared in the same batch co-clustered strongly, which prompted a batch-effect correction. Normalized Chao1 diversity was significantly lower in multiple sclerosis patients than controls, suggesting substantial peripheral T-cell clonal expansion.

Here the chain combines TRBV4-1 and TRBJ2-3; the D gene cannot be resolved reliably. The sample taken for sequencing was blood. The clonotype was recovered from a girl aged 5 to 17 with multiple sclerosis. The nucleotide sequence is TGCGCCAGCAGCCAAGAGCACAGAGGCACAGATACGCAGTATTTT. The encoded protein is CASSQEHRGTDTQYF.